Listed below are T cell receptor beta chains from one sample, sequenced in a study of beta chain features in type 1 diabetes. Clones were read by immunoSEQ multiplex PCR, and TCRdb kept only the in-frame ones, dropping some. The profile shows some 350,000 clones, about 13% of them singletons. The sample comprised naive CD4+ T cells from blood. Every receptor here comes from a woman under 30 with type 1 diabetes. Both conserved end residues are part of each CDR3. A D gene is named only where the DNA matches it firmly. Clone size is not always given. Where it is, it says once, few, many or a class for expanded clones.

D	J	size	V	DNA	CDR3
-	TRBJ2-5	few	TRBV4-1	TGCGCCAGCAGCCTCCTGACATTTACTGAGACCCAGTACTTC	CASSLLTFTETQYF
-	TRBJ2-1	few	TRBV5-1	TGCGCCAGCAGCTTAGCGGAGAGCTCCTACAATGAGCAGTTCTTC	CASSLAESSYNEQFF
TRBD2	TRBJ2-1	few	TRBV30	TGTGCCTGGAGCGTAGCGGGAGACACGCGGTTCTTC	CAWSVAGDTRFF
TRBD2	TRBJ2-5	-	TRBV11-2	TGTGCCAGCAGCTCCCTATTAGCGGGAGAAGAGACCCAGTACTTC	CASSSLLAGEETQYF
TRBD2	TRBJ2-5	few	TRBV7-9	TGTGCCAGCAGCTCCTGGGCGCGGGAGGACCAAGAGACCCAGTACTTC	CASSSWAREDQETQYF
TRBD2	TRBJ2-1	-	TRBV9	TGTGCCAGCAGCGTAGAGGTAGCGGGAGGAGGTGAGCAGTTCTTC	CASSVEVAGGGEQFF
TRBD1	TRBJ1-2	-	TRBV6-5	TGTGCCAGCAGTTACGGGGACAGGGGTGGCTATGGCTACACCTTC	CASSYGDRGGYGYTF
-	TRBJ2-3	-	TRBV11-2	TGTGCCAGCAGCTTAACAGGGACAGATACGCAGTATTTT	CASSLTGTDTQYF
TRBD1	TRBJ2-5	-	TRBV5-1	TGCGCCAGCAGCTCGGGACAGGGAGTAAGAGAGACCCAGTACTTC	CASSSGQGVRETQYF
TRBD1	TRBJ1-1	few	TRBV7-2	TGTGCCAGCAGCTTCCGACAGGGAGGCACTGAAGCTTTCTTT	CASSFRQGGTEAFF
-	TRBJ1-2	-	TRBV28	TGTGCCAGCAGTGCCCAGGGGTATGGCTACACCTTC	CASSAQGYGYTF
-	TRBJ1-4	-	TRBV4-1	TGCGCCAGCAGCTCCCCGGGGACTGCAACTAATGAAAAACTGTTTTTT	CASSSPGTATNEKLFF
TRBD1	TRBJ1-5	-	TRBV29-1	TGCAGCGTGAGCGGACAGGATGGACATCAGCCCCAGCATTTT	CSVSGQDGHQPQHF
TRBD2	TRBJ2-3	few	TRBV2	TGTGCCAGCAGTGGCGGGAGAGAAGATACGCAGTATTTT	CASSGGREDTQYF
TRBD2	TRBJ2-7	-	TRBV5-6	TGTGCCAGCAGCTGGGGACTAACCTACGAGCAGTACTTC	CASSWGLTYEQYF
TRBD2	TRBJ2-3	few	TRBV5-1	TGCGCCAGCAGCAAGCGGGAGGGGGATACGCAGTATTTT	CASSKREGDTQYF
TRBD2	TRBJ2-2	few	TRBV30	TGTGCCTGGTTTCCGGGACTAGCGGGAGCGTCCGGGGAGCTGTTTTTT	CAWFPGLAGASGELFF
TRBD1	TRBJ1-2	-	TRBV19	TGTGCCAGTAGGGACAGGGTCCTCTATGGCTACACCTTC	CASRDRVLYGYTF
-	TRBJ2-3	few	TRBV21-1	TGTGCCAGAAACCCTAGCGGGAGAGACAACGATACGCAGTATTTT	CARNPSGRDNDTQYF
-	TRBJ2-5	few	TRBV18	TGTGCCAGCTCACCACCGGTCGGGACCCAGTACTTC	CASSPPVGTQYF
TRBD1	TRBJ1-5	-	TRBV25-1	TGTGCCAGCAGTGCGGGACAGGGGGCAACGCAGCCCCAGCATTTT	CASSAGQGATQPQHF
-	TRBJ2-7	-	TRBV28	TGTGCCAGCGGCCTAGCCTACGAGCAGTACTTC	CASGLAYEQYF
TRBD2	TRBJ2-2	-	TRBV9	TGTGCCAGCAGCGTTAGCGGGAGTGTGAACACCGGGGAGCTGTTTTTT	CASSVSGSVNTGELFF
-	TRBJ1-5	few	TRBV30	TGTGCCTGGAGTGTAGCTGATGGCAATCAGCCCCAGCATTTT	CAWSVADGNQPQHF
TRBD1	TRBJ2-6	-	TRBV11-2	TGTGCCAGCAGCTTAGTGAACAGGGGTACCGTCCTGACTTTC	CASSLVNRGTVLTF
-	TRBJ2-5	-	TRBV6-5	TGTGCCAGCAGCCCTCAGCGGCTCCAAGAGACCCAGTACTTC	CASSPQRLQETQYF
TRBD1	TRBJ2-2	-	TRBV18	TGTGCCAGCTCACCACCAGAGGGACAGGTCCCCGGGGAGCTGTTTTTT	CASSPPEGQVPGELFF
-	TRBJ2-5	-	TRBV11-3	TGTGCCAGCAGCTTTTCCGGCGGGAAAGAGACCCAGTACTTC	CASSFSGGKETQYF
TRBD2	TRBJ2-1	few	TRBV10-3	TGTGCCATCAGTGAGTCCGCGGGAGTGGCCTACAATGAGCAGTTCTTC	CAISESAGVAYNEQFF